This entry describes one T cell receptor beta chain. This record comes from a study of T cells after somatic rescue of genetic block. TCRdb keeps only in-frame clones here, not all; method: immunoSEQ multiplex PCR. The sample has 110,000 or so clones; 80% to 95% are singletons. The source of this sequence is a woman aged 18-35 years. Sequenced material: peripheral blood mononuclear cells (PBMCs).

This chain's CDR3 is CASSQDRGFQETQYF. CDR3 nucleotides: TGCGCCAGCAGCCAAGATCGCGGATTCCAAGAGACCCAGTACTTC. This chain connects TRBV4-3 to TRBJ2-5; the D is unclear. Germline CDR1 is LGHNA and CDR2 is YSLEER. Trimming removed 0 bases at V and 1 base at J, with 9 bases between. The CDR3 extends over 15 amino acids.